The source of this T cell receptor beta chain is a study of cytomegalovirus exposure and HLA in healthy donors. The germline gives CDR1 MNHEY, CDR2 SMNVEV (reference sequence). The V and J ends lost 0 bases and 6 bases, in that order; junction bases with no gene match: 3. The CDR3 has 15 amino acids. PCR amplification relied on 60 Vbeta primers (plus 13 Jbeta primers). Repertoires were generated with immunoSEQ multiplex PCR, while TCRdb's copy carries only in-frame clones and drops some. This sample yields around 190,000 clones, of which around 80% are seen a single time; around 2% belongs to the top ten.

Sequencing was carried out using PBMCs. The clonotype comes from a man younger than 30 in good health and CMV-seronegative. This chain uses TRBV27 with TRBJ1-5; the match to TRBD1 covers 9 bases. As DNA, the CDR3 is TGTGCCAGCAGTTTATCGGGGACAGGGCTTCAGCCCCAGCATTTT. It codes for CASSLSGTGLQPQHF.